What follows are 25 T cell receptor beta chains derived from one specimen sequenced in a study of patients and donors after allogeneic stem cell transplantation. TCRdb re-derived calls from the RT-PCR reads in MiXCR, one entry per CDR3 protein. The sample carries around 200,000 distinct CDR3 sequences, around 40% recorded once. Sequencing used blood, either unsorted or a sorted T cell fraction (not recorded which). Source of these receptors: a human donor who was either an allogeneic HSCT recipient or a stem cell or donor lymphocyte infusion donor (not recorded which). It is not recorded whose cells these are; they may come from a transplant donor.

This clonotype was counted a single time. The chain joins TRBV14 to TRBJ1-3; D is uncertain. V lost 0 bases, J lost 3 bases, and 21 bases lay in between. The CDR3 length is 19 residues. Germline CDR1 is SGHDN and CDR2 is FVKESK. The chain's CDR3 is CASSQESRRSLNIGNTIYF. For the CDR3, the DNA is TGTGCCAGCAGCCAAGAATCCCGCCGTTCCCTCAACATTGGAAACACCATATATTTT.

With regard to this clonotype: The DNA is left out, because the CDR3 cannot be placed on it with certainty; the CDR3 is given as TCRdb lists it. The CDR3 loop is CISVSEAKRGPRTGELFF. The V gene is TRBV7-5, the J gene TRBJ2-2; the D call TRBD1 from the table was never checked on the DNA. TRBV7-5 is a documented pseudogene. The CDR3 spans 18 residues, counting both ends.

Only a few counts were recorded for this clonotype. This chain links TRBV28 with TRBJ1-2; D not resolved. The V end was cut by 4 bases, the J end by 4 bases, with 7 bases between. The CDR3 loop spans 12 amino acids. Germline lookup yields CDR1 MDHEN and CDR2 SYDVKM. DNA for the CDR3: TGTGCCAGCAGTTCCGCCCCCTATGGCTACACCTTC. It yields the protein CASSSAPYGYTF.

This clonotype showed up just a few times. V is TRBV4-2 and J is TRBJ1-6; D is perhaps TRBD1 (5 bases). Between the trimmed V and J ends, which lost 0 bases and 4 bases, there was a span of 10 bases. The CDR3 is 16 amino acids. Germline V gene data show CDR1 as LGHNA and CDR2 as YNFKEQ. The CDR3 sequence: CASSQDRNRYNSPLHF. The CDR3 DNA is TGTGCCAGCAGCCAAGATCGGAACAGGTATAATTCACCCCTCCACTTT.

This clonotype occurred a few times. J is TRBJ1-1 and V is TRBV12-3 or TRBV12-4; D unclear. The CDR3 runs 13 residues. V lost 7 bases and J 1 base, leaving 10 bases between the germline ends. Written as DNA, the CDR3 is TGTGCCAGCATAGAGAGACCGAACACTGAAGCTTTCTTT. The encoded protein is CASIERPNTEAFF.

The V call is TRBV4-1, the J call TRBJ2-2, with 7 nucleotides matching TRBD1. Germline lookup yields CDR1 MGHRA and CDR2 YSYEKL. J was trimmed by 2 bases and V by 8 bases; bases with no gene match: 8. CDR3 length equals 15 residues. The CDR3 spells CASLARQGNTGELFF. CDR3 DNA: TGCGCCAGCCTTGCCCGACAGGGTAACACCGGGGAGCTGTTTTTT.

This clonotype was counted a few times. For the CDR3, the DNA is TGTGCCAGCTCACGCCGGGACAGTAACACTGAAGCTTTCTTT. The encoded protein is CASSRRDSNTEAFF. The chain couples TRBV18 to TRBJ1-1; 7 bases are a match to TRBD1. The V and J ends lost 4 bases and 2 bases, in that order; junction bases with no gene match: 4. CDR3 size: 14 residues. CDR1 is KGHSH, CDR2 LQKENI, per germline. The complete variable domain, with remaining parts taken from reference TRBV18 and TRBJ1-1, reads NAGVMQNPRHLVRRRGQEARLRCSPMKGHSHVYWYRQLPEEGLKFMVYLQKENIIDESGMPKERFSAEFPKEGPSILRIQQVVRGDSAAYFCASSRRDSNTEAFFGQGTRLTVV.

The V and J genes are TRBV29-1 and TRBJ2-3, with 9 bases identical to TRBD2. CDR1 and CDR2 from the germline V gene are SQVTM and ANQGSEA. This CDR3 region has 14 residues. V shed 4 bases, J shed 2 bases, and the junction held 4 bases outside the gene matches. DNA for the CDR3: TGCAGCGTTGCACCTAGCGGGGTCACAGATACGCAGTATTTT. It codes for CSVAPSGVTDTQYF.

J is TRBJ1-2 and V is TRBV28; no clear D gene. The CDR3 contains 14 residues. V lost 5 bases and J 4 bases, leaving 14 bases between the germline ends. CDR1 is MDHEN, CDR2 SYDVKM, per germline. In nucleotides, the CDR3 is TGTGCCAGCAGTCCCGGTGACGGGCCCTATGGCTACACCTTC. Residues: CASSPGDGPYGYTF.

The chain uses TRBV14 and TRBJ1-2; no firm D call. Deletions cut 1 base from V and 4 bases from J, with 7 bases between. This CDR3 comprises 13 residues. Looked up from germline, CDR1 is SGHDN and CDR2 is FVKESK. This chain's CDR3 is CASSQGTFYGYTF. CDR3 coding DNA: TGTGCCAGCAGCCAAGGAACTTTCTATGGCTACACCTTC.

V usage is TRBV7-3 and J usage is TRBJ2-2; TRBD1 matches 12 bases. Trimming took 4 bases from V and 5 from J; bases not matched to a gene: 5. In germline, CDR1 is SGHTA, CDR2 FQGTGA. CDR3 length: 16 residues. The CDR3 here is CASSSRDRGPTGELFF. CDR3 bases: TGTGCCAGCAGCTCGCGGGACAGGGGGCCAACCGGGGAGCTGTTTTTT.

The rearrangement uses TRBV4-2 and TRBJ2-2; D is uncertain. Trimming took 5 bases from V and 1 from J, leaving 14 bases between them. The CDR3 contains 16 residues. Germline CDR1 LGHNA, CDR2 YNFKEQ. The CDR3, as DNA: TGTGCCAGCAGCGATGGCTCAGGACGGAACACCGGGGAGCTGTTTTTT. Translated: CASSDGSGRNTGELFF.

The chain employs TRBV5-1 and TRBJ1-1; D call uncertain. The CDR3 is 13 residues long. The V end was cut by 6 bases, the J end by 4 bases, with 13 bases between. Germline V gene lookup returns CDR1 SGHRS and CDR2 YFSETQ. In DNA form, the CDR3 reads TGCGCCAGCACCCCATCAGAGGCCACTGAAGCTTTCTTT. This translates into CASTPSEATEAFF. The full variable domain, rest sourced from reference TRBV5-1 and TRBJ1-1, is KAGVTQTPRYLIKTRGQQVTLSCSPISGHRSVSWYQQTPGQGLQFLFEYFSETQRNKGNFPGRFSGRQFSNSRSEMNVSTLELGDSALYLCASTPSEATEAFFGQGTRLTVV.

The rearrangement uses TRBV29-1 and TRBJ1-3, with D tentatively TRBD1 (5 bases). The CDR3 spans 13 residues. Germline loops: CDR1 SQVTM, CDR2 ANQGSEA. Trimming took off 5 bases at V and 0 bases at J, with 8 bases between the two ends. As DNA, the CDR3 is TGCAGCGTTTTCGACAGCTCTGGAAACACCATATATTTT. Translating it yields CSVFDSSGNTIYF.

The V and J genes are TRBV6-1 and TRBJ1-6; the D is unclear. The CDR3 spans 14 residues. Trimming cost V 8 bases and J 10 bases, with 18 bases left between them. Looked up from germline, CDR1 is MNHNS and CDR2 is SASEGT. CDR3 sequence (DNA): TGTGCCAGCCAAGAGGGCCAGTCGTGGTCACCCCTCCACTTT. Translated, it gives CASQEGQSWSPLHF.

The rearrangement joins TRBV5-1 to TRBJ2-5; possibly TRBD2 for D (6 bases). This CDR3 is 14 amino acids long. With 8 bases removed from V and 3 bases from J, the gap between germline ends came to 17 bases. Germline CDR1 is SGHRS and CDR2 is YFSETQ. The CDR3 region is CARSLRGAKETQYF. The CDR3 nucleotides are TGCGCCAGGTCCCTCCGCGGGGCTAAAGAGACCCAGTACTTC.

The chain employs TRBV14 and TRBJ1-1; 8 nucleotides match TRBD1. Germline CDR1 and CDR2: SGHDN and FVKESK. Trimming cost V 8 bases and J 0 bases; bases outside gene matches: 11. The CDR3 is 16 residues long. CDR3 nucleotides: TGTGCCAGCCGTGGACAGGGAATTTCCATGAACACTGAAGCTTTCTTT. It codes for CASRGQGISMNTEAFF.

This clonotype has ten or more counts. V usage is TRBV20-1 and J usage is TRBJ1-1; 7 bases align to TRBD1. Trimming removed 5 bases from V and 3 bases from J; junction bases left unmatched: 3. The CDR3 spans 12 residues. The germline gives CDR1 DFQATT, CDR2 SNEGSKA (reference sequence). CDR3 loop: CSARTGDTEAFF. CDR3 nucleotides: TGCAGTGCTCGTACAGGGGACACTGAAGCTTTCTTT.

V gene TRBV7-9 combines with J gene TRBJ2-3, with D hard to call. The CDR3 is 15 residues long. Trimming took off 1 base at V and 1 base at J, with 9 bases between the two ends. The V gene's germline CDR1 is SEHNR and CDR2 FQNEAQ (reference sequence). CDR3 sequence: CASSLGSSGTDTQYF. The CDR3 DNA reads TGTGCCAGCAGCTTAGGGTCCAGCGGCACAGATACGCAGTATTTT. The full variable domain, in which reference TRBV7-9 and TRBJ2-3 provide the parts outside the CDR3, is DTGVSQNPRHKITKRGQNVTFRCDPISEHNRLYWYRQTLGQGPEFLTYFQNEAQLEKSRLLSDRFSAERPKGSFSTLEIQRTEQGDSAMYLCASSLGSSGTDTQYFGPGTRLTVL.

J is TRBJ1-1 and V is TRBV9, with D possibly being TRBD1 (6 bases). The CDR3 covers 18 residues. Deletions cut 0 bases from V and 3 bases from J, with 21 bases between. Germline values: CDR1 SGDLS, CDR2 YYNGEE. In nucleotides, the CDR3 is TGTGCCAGCAGCGTAGGAATCGGGGGGCATTCCGGTGACACTGAAGCTTTCTTT. It is translated as CASSVGIGGHSGDTEAFF.

This clonotype was observed a handful of times. V gene TRBV4-1 combines with J gene TRBJ1-1; the D is unclear. Per the germline V gene, CDR1 is MGHRA and CDR2 is YSYEKL. Trimming removed 2 bases at V and 0 bases at J, with 13 bases between. This CDR3 has 16 residues. The CDR3 sequence: CASSQYVGSLNTEAFF. CDR3 DNA sequence: TGCGCCAGCAGCCAATATGTGGGCAGTTTGAACACTGAAGCTTTCTTT.

This clonotype has just a few counts. The chain is built from TRBV6-5 and TRBJ1-4; no firm D call. V was trimmed by 4 bases and J by 5 bases, leaving 17 bases between them. The germline gives CDR1 MNHEY, CDR2 SVGAGI. The CDR3 is made up of 16 amino acids. CDR3 residues: CASSSKKGRGNEKLFF. The CDR3 DNA follows: TGTGCCAGCAGTTCGAAAAAAGGACGAGGAAATGAAAAACTGTTTTTT.

The V and J genes are TRBV6-1 and TRBJ2-3; no firm D call. Trimming stripped 7 bases from V and 1 base from J, with 12 bases between. The CDR3 loop spans 14 amino acids. Germline V gene sequence: CDR1 MNHNS, CDR2 SASEGT. CDR3 in amino acids: CASTILLGTDTQYF. As DNA, the CDR3 is TGTGCCAGCACCATACTCCTTGGCACAGATACGCAGTATTTT.

This chain uses TRBV5-1 with TRBJ1-5, with D unclear. The germline V and J ends were trimmed by 0 bases and 3 bases, with 4 bases remaining between them. Germline CDR1 is SGHRS and CDR2 is YFSETQ. The CDR3 loop spans 13 amino acids. CDR3 residues: CASSLGHNQPQHF. The CDR3, as DNA: TGCGCCAGCAGCTTGGGTCACAATCAGCCCCAGCATTTT.

In its sample, this clonotype was seen a few times. The chain couples TRBV20-1 to TRBJ1-5, with 7 bases matching TRBD1. The V and J ends lost 3 bases and 5 bases, in that order; junction bases with no gene match: 4. The CDR3 spans 13 residues. Per the germline V gene, CDR1 is DFQATT and CDR2 is SNEGSKA (reference sequence). CDR3 DNA sequence: TGCAGTGCTAGTTCACAGGGGCATCAGCCCCAGCATTTT. Protein: CSASSQGHQPQHF.